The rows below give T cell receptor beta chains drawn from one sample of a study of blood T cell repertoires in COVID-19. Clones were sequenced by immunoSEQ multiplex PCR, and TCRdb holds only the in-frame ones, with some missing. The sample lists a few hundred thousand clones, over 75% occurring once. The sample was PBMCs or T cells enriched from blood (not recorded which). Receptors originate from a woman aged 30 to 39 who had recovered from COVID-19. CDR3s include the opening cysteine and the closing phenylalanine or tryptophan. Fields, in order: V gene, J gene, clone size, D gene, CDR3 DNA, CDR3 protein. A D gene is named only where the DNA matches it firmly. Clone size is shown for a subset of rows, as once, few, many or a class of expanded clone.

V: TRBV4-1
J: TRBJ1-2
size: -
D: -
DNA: TGCGCCAGCAGCCAAGATTGGGGGGGAAACTATGGCTACACCTTC
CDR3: CASSQDWGGNYGYTF

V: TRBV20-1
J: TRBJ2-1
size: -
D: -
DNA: TGCAGTGCTAGACTCGACAATGAGCAGTTCTTC
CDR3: CSARLDNEQFF

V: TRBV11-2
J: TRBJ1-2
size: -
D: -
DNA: TGTGCCAGCAGCCCTCGGGCAGGCGCCCCCGGAGGTATCTATGGCTACACCTTC
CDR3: CASSPRAGAPGGIYGYTF

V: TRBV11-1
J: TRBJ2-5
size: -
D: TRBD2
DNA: TGTGCCAGCAGCTTAGCTGCTAGCGGGGCGGAGACCCAGTACTTC
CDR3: CASSLAASGAETQYF

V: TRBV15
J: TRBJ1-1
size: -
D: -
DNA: TGTGCCACCAGCGGAGGAGGTAACACTGAAGCTTTCTTT
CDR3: CATSGGGNTEAFF

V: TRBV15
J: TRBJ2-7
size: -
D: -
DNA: TGTGCCACCAGCAGGGGGACTCGGGGATACGAGCAGTACTTC
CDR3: CATSRGTRGYEQYF

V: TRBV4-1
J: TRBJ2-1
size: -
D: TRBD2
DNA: TGCGCCAGCAGTCTTCAAAAACTAGCGGGGGGAATCAATGAGCAGTTCTTC
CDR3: CASSLQKLAGGINEQFF

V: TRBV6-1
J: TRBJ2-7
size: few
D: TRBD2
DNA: TGTGCCAGCAGTGGAGAAGCCGGGACTAGATTTTACGAGCAGTACTTC
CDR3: CASSGEAGTRFYEQYF

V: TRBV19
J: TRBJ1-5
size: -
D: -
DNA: TGTGCCAGTAGTATCTGGGGCGAGGATCAGCCCCAGCATTTT
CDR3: CASSIWGEDQPQHF

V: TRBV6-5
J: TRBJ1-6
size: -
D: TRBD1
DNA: TGTGCCAGCAGAAGTGGGGGGACAGGGGGCTCACCCCTCCACTTT
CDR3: CASRSGGTGGSPLHF

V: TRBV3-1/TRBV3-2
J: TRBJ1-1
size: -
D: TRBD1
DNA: TGTGCCAGCAGCCAAGATACAGGGGGCAGTAGCACTGAAGCTTTCTTT
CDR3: CASSQDTGGSSTEAFF

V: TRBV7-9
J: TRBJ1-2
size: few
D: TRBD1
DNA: TGTGCCAGCAGCCAAGGACAGGGGGGAAGAGGCTACACCTTC
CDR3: CASSQGQGGRGYTF

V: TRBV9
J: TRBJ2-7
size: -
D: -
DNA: TGTGCCAGCAGCCCCCAGCGGAGGTCCTACGAGCAGTACTTC
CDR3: CASSPQRRSYEQYF

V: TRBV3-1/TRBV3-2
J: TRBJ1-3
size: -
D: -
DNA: TGTGCCAGCAGCCAAGATTCTCGGCCAGGAAAGATTTATGTAAACACCATATATTTT
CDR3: CASSQDSRPGKIYVNTIYF

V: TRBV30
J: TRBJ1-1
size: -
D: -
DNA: TGTGCCCGGACCCCCTTCTATACGAACACTGAAGCTTTCTTT
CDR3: CARTPFYTNTEAFF

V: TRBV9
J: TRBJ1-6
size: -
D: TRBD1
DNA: TGTGCCAGCAGCGCAGGGGGACCGTGGCAGGGTGGTTCACCCCTCCACTTT
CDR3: CASSAGGPWQGGSPLHF

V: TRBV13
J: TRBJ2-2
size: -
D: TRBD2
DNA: TGTGCCAGCAGCTCTGGACTAGCGGGGGTCTACAGGGGGCCCGGGGAGCTGTTTTTT
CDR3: CASSSGLAGVYRGPGELFF

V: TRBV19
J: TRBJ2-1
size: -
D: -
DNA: TGTGCCAGTAGTATTCCGGACAGCTCCTACAATGAGCAGTTCTTC
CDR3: CASSIPDSSYNEQFF

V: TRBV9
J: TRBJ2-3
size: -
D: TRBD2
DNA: TGTGCCAGCAGCCACGCCTCTAGCGGGGGAACACCGATTAGCACAGATACGCAGTATTTT
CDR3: CASSHASSGGTPISTDTQYF

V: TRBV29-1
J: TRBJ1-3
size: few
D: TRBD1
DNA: TGCAGCGTTGGAGGGACAGGGGGAAACACCATATATTTT
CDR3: CSVGGTGGNTIYF

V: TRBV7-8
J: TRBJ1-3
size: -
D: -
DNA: TGTGCCAGCAGCCCACGGTCTGGAAACACCATATATTTT
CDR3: CASSPRSGNTIYF

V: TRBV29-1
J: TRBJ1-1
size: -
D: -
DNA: TGCAGCGTTATTCGTCGTTCGAACACTGAAGCTTTCTTT
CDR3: CSVIRRSNTEAFF

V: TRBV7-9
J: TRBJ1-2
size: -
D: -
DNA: TGTGCCAGCAGCTCCTATCGCGGGGTGGAATGGGGCTACACCTTC
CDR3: CASSSYRGVEWGYTF

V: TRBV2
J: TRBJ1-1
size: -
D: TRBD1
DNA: TGTGCCAGCAGTGAAAGACAGGGGAACACTGAAGCTTTCTTT
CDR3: CASSERQGNTEAFF

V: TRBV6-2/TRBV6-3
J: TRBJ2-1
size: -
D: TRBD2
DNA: TGTGCCAGCAGTTGGGTAGCGGGAGGGTTAGGGTTCTTC
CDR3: CASSWVAGGLGFF

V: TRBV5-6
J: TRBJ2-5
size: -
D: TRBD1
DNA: TGTGCCAGCAGTATGGGACAGGGGGCGGAGACCCAGTACTTC
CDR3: CASSMGQGAETQYF

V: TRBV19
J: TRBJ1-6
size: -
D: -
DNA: TGTGCCAGTAGTTCCCGTAGCTCCTATAATTCACCCCTCCACTTT
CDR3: CASSSRSSYNSPLHF

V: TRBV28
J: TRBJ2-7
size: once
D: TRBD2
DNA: TGTGCCAGCACCCCGGCGGGGGAAAACGAGCAGTACTTC
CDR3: CASTPAGENEQYF

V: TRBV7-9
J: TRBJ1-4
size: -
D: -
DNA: TGTGCCAGCAGCATACTCCTGGAGGGAGGGCACGGAGAAAAACTGTTTTTT
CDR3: CASSILLEGGHGEKLFF

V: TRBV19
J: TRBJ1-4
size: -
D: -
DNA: TGTGCCAGTAGTATAGAGGACAACCGGGCTAATGAAAAACTGTTTTTT
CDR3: CASSIEDNRANEKLFF

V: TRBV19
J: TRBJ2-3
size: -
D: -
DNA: TGTGCCAGTAACGGCAGGGTAACAGATACGCAGTATTTT
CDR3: CASNGRVTDTQYF

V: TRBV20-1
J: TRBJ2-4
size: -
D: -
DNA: TGCAGTGCTAGTATCGGAAACATTCAGTACTTC
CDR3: CSASIGNIQYF

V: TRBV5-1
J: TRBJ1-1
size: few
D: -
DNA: TGCGCCAGCAGCTTGTTGGGGGGGAACACTGAAGCTTTCTTT
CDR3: CASSLLGGNTEAFF

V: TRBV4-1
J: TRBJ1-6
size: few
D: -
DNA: TGCGCCAGCAGCCAAGACGAGGCGTTCTATAATTCACCCCTCCACTTT
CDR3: CASSQDEAFYNSPLHF

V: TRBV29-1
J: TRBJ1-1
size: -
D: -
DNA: TGCAGCGTTGTTAGGGGTCTGAACGCTGAAGCTTTCTTT
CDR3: CSVVRGLNAEAFF

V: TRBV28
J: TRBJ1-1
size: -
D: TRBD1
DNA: TGTGCCAGCAGTTTAGGGGCGGGACAGGCTGAAGCTTTCTTT
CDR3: CASSLGAGQAEAFF